The sequence of this T cell receptor beta chain was determined in a study of T cell responses to AZD1222 COVID-19 vaccine. This table comes from immunoSEQ multiplex PCR, and its TCRdb copy is limited to in-frame clones, with some not included. The sample lists roughly 160,000 clones; around 87% were seen once. Germline values: CDR1 LGHDT, CDR2 YNNKEL (reference sequence). The CDR3 contains 11 residues. Trimming shortened V by 0 bases and J by 8 bases, and 4 bases separated the two germline ends. The sequencing used peripheral blood, collected 28 days after the second AZD1222 dose. The sequence came from an adult who received the AZD1222 COVID-19 vaccine. The chain couples TRBV3-1 (or the pseudogene TRBV3-2) to TRBJ1-2; D is ambiguous. The CDR3 spells CASSQDKGYTF. The CDR3 DNA reads TGTGCCAGCAGCCAAGATAAGGGCTACACCTTC.